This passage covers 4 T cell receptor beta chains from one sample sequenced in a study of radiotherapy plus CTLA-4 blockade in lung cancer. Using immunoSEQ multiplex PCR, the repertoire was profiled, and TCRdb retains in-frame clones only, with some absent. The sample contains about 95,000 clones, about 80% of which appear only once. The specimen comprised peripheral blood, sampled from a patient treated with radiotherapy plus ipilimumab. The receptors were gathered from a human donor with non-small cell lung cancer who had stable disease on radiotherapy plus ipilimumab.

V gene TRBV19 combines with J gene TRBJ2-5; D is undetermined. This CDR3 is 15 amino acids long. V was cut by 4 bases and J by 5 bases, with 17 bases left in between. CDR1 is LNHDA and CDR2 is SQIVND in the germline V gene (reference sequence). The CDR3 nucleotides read TGTGCCAGTAGTACCCGGATAACACCTTGGGAGACCCAGTACTTC. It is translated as CASSTRITPWETQYF.

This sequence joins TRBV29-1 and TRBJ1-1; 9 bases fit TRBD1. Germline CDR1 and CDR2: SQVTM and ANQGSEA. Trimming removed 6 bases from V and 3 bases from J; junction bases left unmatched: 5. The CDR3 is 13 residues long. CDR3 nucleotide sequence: TGCAGCGTGTGGAGACAGGGGGACACTGAAGCTTTCTTT. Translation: CSVWRQGDTEAFF. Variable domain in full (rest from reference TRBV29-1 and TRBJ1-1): SAVISQKPSRDICQRGTSLTIQCQVDSQVTMMFWYRQQPGQSLTLIATANQGSEATYESGFVIDKFPISRPNLTFSTLTVSNMSPEDSSIYLCSVWRQGDTEAFFGQGTRLTVV.

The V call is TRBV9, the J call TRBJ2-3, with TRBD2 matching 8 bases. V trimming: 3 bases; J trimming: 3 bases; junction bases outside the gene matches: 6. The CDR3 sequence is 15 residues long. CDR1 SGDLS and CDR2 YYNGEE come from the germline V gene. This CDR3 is CASSAGPGGTDTQYF. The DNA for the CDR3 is TGTGCCAGCAGCGCCGGACCGGGGGGGACAGATACGCAGTATTTT.

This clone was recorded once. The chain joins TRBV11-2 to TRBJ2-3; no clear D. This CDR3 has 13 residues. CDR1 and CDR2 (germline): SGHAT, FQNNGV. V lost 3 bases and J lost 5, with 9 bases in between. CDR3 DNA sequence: TGTGCCAGCAGCTTTCTCGAGAGAGATACGCAGTATTTT. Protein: CASSFLERDTQYF.